This T cell receptor (beta chain) comes out of a study of neurological immune-mediated disorders. Source material was 2 million unsorted PBMCs, stored at -80 °C in RNAlater. The V end lost 2 bases, the J end lost 6 bases, and 10 bases lay between the germline ends. The CDR3 consists of 13 residues. CDR1 and CDR2 from the germline V gene are MNHEY and SVGAGI. This clonotype was counted many times. Antigen unknown. TCRdb ran MiXCR on the 5' RACE reads and lists one entry per CDR3 protein. The sample has tens of thousands of distinct CDR3 sequences, under 4.5% seen once. Study outcomes and limitations: The highest TCR clonal expansion occurred in HTLV-1-associated myelopathy; multiple sclerosis fell below healthy controls.

The V gene is TRBV6-5, the J gene TRBJ1-2; D not certain. The specimen was PBMCs. The receptor was derived from a woman in her 50s with multiple sclerosis. The CDR3: CASSYGGKDGYTF. The CDR3 DNA reads TGTGCCAGCAGTTACGGCGGGAAAGATGGCTACACCTTC.